Below, 23 T cell receptor beta chains from the same sample are listed, as sequenced in a study of blood T cell repertoires in COVID-19. The table came from immunoSEQ multiplex PCR; TCRdb's copy has only in-frame clones and leaves some out. The sample includes fewer than 300,000 clones, less than 85% of them seen just once. The sequenced material came from peripheral blood. The receptor source for this set is a woman in her 70s with active or convalescent COVID-19.

The chain has TRBV28 and TRBJ1-1; no definite D call. Germline CDR1 MDHEN, CDR2 SYDVKM. Trimming cost V 3 bases and J 8 bases, with 7 bases left between them. The CDR3 has 11 residues. CDR3 sequence (DNA): TGTGCCAGCAGTTTCGGAGGAGAAGCTTTCTTT. It yields the protein CASSFGGEAFF.

The chain uses TRBV10-3 and TRBJ2-1; TRBD2 matches 10 bases. Trimming took 8 bases from V and 10 from J; bases not matched to a gene: 11. Germline CDR1 is ENHRY and CDR2 is SYGVKD. The CDR3 runs to 14 residues. The CDR3 protein is CAILGTSVGAEQFF. The CDR3 bases are TGTGCCATCTTAGGGACTAGCGTCGGGGCGGAGCAGTTCTTC.

This sequence joins TRBV5-1 and TRBJ2-5; D call uncertain. Germline V gene sequence: CDR1 SGHRS, CDR2 YFSETQ. Trimming removed 4 bases at V and 4 bases at J, with 14 bases between. CDR3 size: 14 residues. In DNA, the CDR3 is TGCGCCAGCAGCCCTTCCGGTGCAGGAGAGACCCAGTACTTC. Protein sequence: CASSPSGAGETQYF.

J is TRBJ2-4 and V is TRBV7-9, with 8 bases matching TRBD2. CDR1 and CDR2 (germline): SEHNR, FQNEAQ (reference sequence). CDR3 length equals 14 residues. V lost 1 base and J lost 8; bases outside the gene matches: 4. The CDR3 spells CASSLGAGVDIQYF. The DNA of the CDR3 is TGTGCCAGCAGCTTAGGAGCGGGAGTAGACATTCAGTACTTC.

This chain links TRBV5-4 with TRBJ1-1; no reliable D call. Germline V gene lookup returns CDR1 SGHNT and CDR2 YYREEE (reference sequence). V gave up 0 bases and J gave up 0 bases, with 3 bases separating them. This CDR3 is built from 13 residues. This CDR3 reads CASSLVLNTEAFF. The CDR3, as DNA: TGTGCCAGCAGCTTGGTATTGAACACTGAAGCTTTCTTT.

V gene TRBV30 combines with J gene TRBJ2-5; TRBD2 is a possible D gene (5 bases). The CDR3 spans 12 residues. Germline CDR1 GTSNPN, CDR2 SVGIG (reference sequence). V was clipped by 4 bases and J by 1 base, with 7 bases between them. As DNA, the CDR3 is TGTGCCTGGATGGCGGGCCAAGAGACCCAGTACTTC. Encoded protein: CAWMAGQETQYF. Supplemented by reference TRBV30 and TRBJ2-5, the full variable domain reads SQTIHQWPATLVQPVGSPLSLECTVEGTSNPNLYWYRQAAGRGLQLLFYSVGIGQISSEVPQNLSASRPQDRQFILSSKKLLLSDSGFYLCAWMAGQETQYFGPGTRLLVL.

This clone was observed a single time. V usage is TRBV5-5 and J usage is TRBJ2-2, with TRBD1 matching 7 bases. Germline V gene lookup returns CDR1 SGHKS and CDR2 YYEKEE (reference sequence). J lost 8 bases, V lost 4 bases, and 11 bases had no gene match. This CDR3 is 15 amino acids long. The CDR3 DNA is TGTGCCAGCAGCCCGGGGACAGCCCCGATGGGGGAGCTGTTTTTT. Its protein is CASSPGTAPMGELFF.

The chain combines TRBV7-8 with TRBJ1-6, with 8 bases lining up with TRBD1. Germline CDR1 and CDR2: SGHVS and FQNEAQ. CDR3 length: 13 amino acids. V dropped 5 bases and J dropped 15; count of bases not matched to a gene: 9. DNA of the CDR3: TGTGCCAGCAGCACTACAGGGGGGTGGGTCCTCCACTTT. It yields the protein CASSTTGGWVLHF.

This clone was observed a single time. The J gene is TRBJ2-3, the V gene TRBV11-2; TRBD2 matches 8 bases. The V gene's germline CDR1 is SGHAT and CDR2 FQNNGV. The V segment lost 5 bases and the J segment 8 bases; nucleotides outside the gene matches: 12. The CDR3 extends over 15 amino acids. DNA of the CDR3: TGTGCCAGCAGCCGGACTAGCTCCTGGGGTAGTACGCAGTATTTT. Its protein product is CASSRTSSWGSTQYF.

The rearrangement joins TRBV19 to TRBJ2-7, with TRBD2 identical over 7 bases. The germline V gene encodes CDR1 LNHDA and CDR2 SQIVND (reference sequence). This CDR3 is 12 amino acids long. The ends lost 3 bases at V and 6 bases at J; junction bases unmatched: 2. The CDR3 nucleotides read TGTGCCAGTAGTATCGCGGGGGTCGAGCAGTACTTC. Its translation is CASSIAGVEQYF.

The V gene is TRBV10-1, the J gene TRBJ2-3; 10 positions match TRBD2. J gave up 5 bases and V 5 bases, and 13 bases lay outside the gene matches. Germline CDR1 is WNHNN and CDR2 is SYGVQD (reference sequence). The length of the CDR3 is 17 residues. The CDR3 bases are TGCGCCAGCAGTTCGCTAGACCTAGCGGGAGCTAAAGATACGCAGTATTTT. Protein sequence: CASSSLDLAGAKDTQYF.

CDR3 loop: CASSFGSRAGTEAFF. The CDR3 nucleotides are TGTGCCAGCAGCTTTGGGTCCCGGGCGGGGACTGAAGCTTTCTTT. The V call is TRBV7-8, the J call TRBJ1-1, with D uncertain. The CDR3 covers 15 residues. CDR1 and CDR2 from the germline V gene are SGHVS and FQNEAQ. Between the trimmed V and J ends, which lost 3 bases and 5 bases, there was a span of 16 bases.

J is TRBJ1-1 and V is TRBV7-9; D uncertain. V lost 5 bases, J lost 1 base, and 8 bases lay in between. Germline V gene lookup returns CDR1 SEHNR and CDR2 FQNEAQ (reference sequence). The CDR3 covers 13 residues. The CDR3 is CASSAEANTEAFF. The CDR3, as DNA: TGTGCCAGCAGCGCCGAGGCGAACACTGAAGCTTTCTTT.

The chain uses TRBV7-9 and TRBJ2-7, with 10 bases fitting TRBD2. From germline, CDR1 is SEHNR and CDR2 FQNEAQ (reference sequence). The CDR3 spans 14 residues. After removal of 4 bases from V and 9 bases from J, the junction contained 9 bases not matched to a gene. CDR3 sequence reads: CASSSGAGGPGQYF. CDR3 nucleotides: TGTGCCAGCAGCTCCGGAGCGGGGGGGCCGGGGCAGTACTTC.

This chain connects TRBV19 to TRBJ1-5, with D possibly TRBD1 on 6 matching bases. V was clipped by 3 bases and J by 9 bases, with 24 bases between them. The CDR3 totals 17 residues. CDR1 is LNHDA and CDR2 is SQIVND in the germline V gene (reference sequence). CDR3 residues: CASSIKDSLILTVPQHF. The CDR3 nucleotides are TGTGCCAGTAGTATTAAGGACAGCCTGATCCTAACCGTGCCCCAGCATTTT.

The CDR3 loop reads CASSLDSEMQYF. The CDR3 DNA reads as TGCGCCAGCAGCTTGGACTCGGAGATGCAGTATTTT. The rearrangement uses TRBV5-1 and TRBJ2-3; D gene ambiguous. V shed 0 bases and J shed 11 bases, with 10 bases lying between them. Germline CDR1 and CDR2: SGHRS and YFSETQ. The CDR3 runs 12 residues.

The genes are TRBV3-1 (or the pseudogene TRBV3-2) and TRBJ2-3, with 12 positions matching TRBD2. CDR3 size: 14 residues. J was trimmed by 5 bases and V by 8 bases; bases with no gene match: 5. The germline V gene has CDR1 LGHDT and CDR2 YNNKEL (reference sequence). CDR3 region: CASLLAGGGDTQYF. The CDR3, as DNA: TGTGCCAGCCTACTAGCGGGGGGCGGAGATACGCAGTATTTT.

CDR3 amino acids: CASSPSSLAGGATQFF. CDR3 nucleotides: TGTGCCAGCTCACCGAGTTCACTAGCGGGAGGGGCGACTCAGTTCTTC. This sequence joins TRBV18 and TRBJ2-1, with TRBD2 matching 13 bases. Germline V gene sequence: CDR1 KGHSH, CDR2 LQKENI. V gave up 3 bases and J gave up 13 bases; unmatched junction bases: 12. The CDR3 sequence is 16 residues long.

This clone was seen a handful of times. V usage is TRBV9 and J usage is TRBJ2-2, with D perhaps TRBD1 (7 bases). The V and J ends lost 0 bases and 2 bases respectively, with 11 bases between them. Germline-derived CDR1 and CDR2 are SGDLS and YYNGEE. The CDR3 is made up of 16 amino acids. CDR3 residues: CASSVVGGGNTGELFF. The CDR3 bases are TGTGCCAGCAGCGTAGTTGGAGGGGGCAACACCGGGGAGCTGTTTTTT.

The chain couples TRBV29-1 to TRBJ2-5, with 10 positions matching TRBD2. Germline CDR1 SQVTM, CDR2 ANQGSEA. The CDR3 loop spans 15 amino acids. J gave up 4 bases and V 7 bases, and 12 bases lay outside the gene matches. CDR3 loop: CSASSGLALVETQYF. DNA of the CDR3: TGCAGCGCTTCATCGGGACTAGCGTTGGTAGAGACCCAGTACTTC.

The rearrangement joins TRBV18 to TRBJ1-1; tentative D call: TRBD1 (5 bases). Germline V gene sequence: CDR1 KGHSH, CDR2 LQKENI. This CDR3 is 14 amino acids long. V dropped 2 bases and J dropped 1 base, with 8 bases sitting between them. The CDR3 nucleotides read TGTGCCAGCTCACCAGCTACAGGGAACACTGAAGCTTTCTTT. It is translated as CASSPATGNTEAFF.

This rearrangement joins TRBV30 to TRBJ1-1; D gene unclear. Trimming removed 0 bases from V and 7 bases from J, with 6 bases in between. The CDR3 has 11 residues. Germline CDR1 GTSNPN, CDR2 SVGIG (reference sequence). The CDR3 coding sequence is TGTGCCTGGAGTGTACAGTTTGAAGCTTTCTTT. It is translated as CAWSVQFEAFF. Looking up the rest from reference TRBV30 and TRBJ1-1 gives the full variable domain: SQTIHQWPATLVQPVGSPLSLECTVEGTSNPNLYWYRQAAGRGLQLLFYSVGIGQISSEVPQNLSASRPQDRQFILSSKKLLLSDSGFYLCAWSVQFEAFFGQGTRLTVV.

This clone was counted once. The chain is built from TRBV4-2 and TRBJ2-3; 7 bases align to TRBD1. Trimming took 0 bases from V and 1 from J; bases not matched to a gene: 4. Germline lookup yields CDR1 LGHNA and CDR2 YNFKEQ. CDR3 length equals 16 residues. This chain's CDR3 is CASSQDWDRGTDTQYF. CDR3 bases: TGTGCCAGCAGCCAAGACTGGGACAGAGGCACAGATACGCAGTATTTT.